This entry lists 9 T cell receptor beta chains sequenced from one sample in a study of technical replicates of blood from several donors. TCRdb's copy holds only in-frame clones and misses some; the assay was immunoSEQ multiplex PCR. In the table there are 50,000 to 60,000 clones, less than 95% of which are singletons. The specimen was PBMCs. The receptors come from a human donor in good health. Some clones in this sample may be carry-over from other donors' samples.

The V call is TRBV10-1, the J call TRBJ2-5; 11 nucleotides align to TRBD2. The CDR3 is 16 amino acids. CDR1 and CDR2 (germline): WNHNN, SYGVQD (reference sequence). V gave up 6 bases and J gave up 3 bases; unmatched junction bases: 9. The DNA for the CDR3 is TGCGCCAGCAGCGGTAGACTAGCGGGAAATGAAGAGACCCAGTACTTC. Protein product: CASSGRLAGNEETQYF.

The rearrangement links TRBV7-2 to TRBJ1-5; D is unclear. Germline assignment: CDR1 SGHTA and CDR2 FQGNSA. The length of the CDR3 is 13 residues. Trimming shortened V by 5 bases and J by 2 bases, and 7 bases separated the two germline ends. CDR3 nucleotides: TGTGCCAGCAGCCCCCGGGGCAATCAGCCCCAGCATTTT. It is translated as CASSPRGNQPQHF.

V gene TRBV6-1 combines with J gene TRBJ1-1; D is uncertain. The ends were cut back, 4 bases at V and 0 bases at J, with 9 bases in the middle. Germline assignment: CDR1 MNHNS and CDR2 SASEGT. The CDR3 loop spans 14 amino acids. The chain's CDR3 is CASSGWAMNTEAFF. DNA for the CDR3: TGTGCCAGCAGTGGCTGGGCGATGAACACTGAAGCTTTCTTT.

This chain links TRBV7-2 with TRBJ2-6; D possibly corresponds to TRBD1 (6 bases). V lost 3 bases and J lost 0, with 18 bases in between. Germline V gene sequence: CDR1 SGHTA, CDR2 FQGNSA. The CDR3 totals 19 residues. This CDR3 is CASSFPLAGVNSGANVLTF. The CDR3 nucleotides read TGTGCCAGCAGCTTTCCCCTAGCAGGGGTGAACTCTGGGGCCAACGTCCTGACTTTC.

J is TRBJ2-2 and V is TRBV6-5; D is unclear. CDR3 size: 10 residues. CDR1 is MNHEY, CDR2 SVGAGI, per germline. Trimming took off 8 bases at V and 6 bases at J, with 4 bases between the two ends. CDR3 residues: CASGAGELFF. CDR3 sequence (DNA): TGTGCCAGCGGAGCCGGGGAGCTGTTTTTT.

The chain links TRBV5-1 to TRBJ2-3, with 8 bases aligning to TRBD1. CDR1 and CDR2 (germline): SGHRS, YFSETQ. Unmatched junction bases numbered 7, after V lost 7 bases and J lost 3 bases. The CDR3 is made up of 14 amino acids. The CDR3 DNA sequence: TGCGCCAGCGGCCGGGACAGGAAGACAGATACGCAGTATTTT. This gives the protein CASGRDRKTDTQYF.

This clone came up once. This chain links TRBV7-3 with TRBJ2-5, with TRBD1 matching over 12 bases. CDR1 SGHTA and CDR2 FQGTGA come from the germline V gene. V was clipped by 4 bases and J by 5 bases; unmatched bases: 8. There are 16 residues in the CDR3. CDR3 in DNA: TGTGCCAGCAGCTCCGGGACAGGGGGCGGTGGGGAGACCCAGTACTTC. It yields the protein CASSSGTGGGGETQYF.

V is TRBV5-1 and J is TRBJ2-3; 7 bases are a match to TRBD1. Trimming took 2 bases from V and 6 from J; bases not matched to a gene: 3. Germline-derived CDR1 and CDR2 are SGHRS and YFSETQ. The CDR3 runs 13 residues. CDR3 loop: CASSFSQGDTQYF. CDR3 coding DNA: TGCGCCAGCAGCTTTTCACAGGGGGATACGCAGTATTTT.

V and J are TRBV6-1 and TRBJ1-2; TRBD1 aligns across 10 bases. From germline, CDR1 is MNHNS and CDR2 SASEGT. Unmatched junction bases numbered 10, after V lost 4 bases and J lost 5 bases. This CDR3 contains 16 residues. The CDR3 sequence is CASSGSGTGERYGYTF. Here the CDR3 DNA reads TGTGCCAGCAGTGGATCCGGGACAGGGGAGCGGTATGGCTACACCTTC.